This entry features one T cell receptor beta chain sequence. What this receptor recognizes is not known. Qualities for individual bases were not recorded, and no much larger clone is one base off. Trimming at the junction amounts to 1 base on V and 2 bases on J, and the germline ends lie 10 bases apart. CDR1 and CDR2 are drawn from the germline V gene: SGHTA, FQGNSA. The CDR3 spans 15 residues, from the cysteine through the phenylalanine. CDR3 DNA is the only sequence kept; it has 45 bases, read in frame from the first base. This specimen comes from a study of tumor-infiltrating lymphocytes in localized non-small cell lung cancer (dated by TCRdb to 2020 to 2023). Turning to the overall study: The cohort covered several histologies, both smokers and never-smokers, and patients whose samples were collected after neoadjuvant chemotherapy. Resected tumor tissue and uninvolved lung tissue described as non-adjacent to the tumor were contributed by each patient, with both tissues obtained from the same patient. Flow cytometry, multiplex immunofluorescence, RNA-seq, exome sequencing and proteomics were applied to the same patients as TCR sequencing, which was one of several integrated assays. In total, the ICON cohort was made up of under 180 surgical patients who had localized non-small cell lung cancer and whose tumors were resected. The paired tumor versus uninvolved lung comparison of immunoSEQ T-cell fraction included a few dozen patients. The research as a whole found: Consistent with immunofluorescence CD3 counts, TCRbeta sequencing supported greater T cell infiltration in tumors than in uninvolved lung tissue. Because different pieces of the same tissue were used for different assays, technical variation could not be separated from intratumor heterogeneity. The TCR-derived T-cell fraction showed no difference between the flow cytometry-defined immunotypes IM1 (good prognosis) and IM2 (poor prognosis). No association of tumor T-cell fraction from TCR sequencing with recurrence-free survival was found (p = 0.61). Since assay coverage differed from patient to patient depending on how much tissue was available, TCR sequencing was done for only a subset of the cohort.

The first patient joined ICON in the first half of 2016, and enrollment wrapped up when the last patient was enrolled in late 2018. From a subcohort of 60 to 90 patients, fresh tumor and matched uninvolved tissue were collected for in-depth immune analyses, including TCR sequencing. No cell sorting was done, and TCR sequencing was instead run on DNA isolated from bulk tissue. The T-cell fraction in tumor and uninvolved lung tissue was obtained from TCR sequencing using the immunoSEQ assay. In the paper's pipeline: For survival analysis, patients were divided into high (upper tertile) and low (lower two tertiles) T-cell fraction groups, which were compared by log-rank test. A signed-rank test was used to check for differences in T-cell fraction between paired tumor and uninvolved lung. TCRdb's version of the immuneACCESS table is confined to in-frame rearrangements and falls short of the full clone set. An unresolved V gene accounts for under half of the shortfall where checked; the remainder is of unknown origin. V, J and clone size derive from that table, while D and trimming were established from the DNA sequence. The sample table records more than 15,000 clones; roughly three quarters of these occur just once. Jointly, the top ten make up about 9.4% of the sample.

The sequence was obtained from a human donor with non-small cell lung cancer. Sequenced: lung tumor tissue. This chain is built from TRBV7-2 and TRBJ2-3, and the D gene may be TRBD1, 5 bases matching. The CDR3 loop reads CASSLGAGPTDTQYF. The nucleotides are TGTGCCAGCAGCTTAGGGGCAGGGCCCACAGATACGCAGTATTTT.